Included here is one T cell receptor (beta chain) sequence, with context. Its antigen remains unidentified. This entry comes from a study of T cells in Graves' hyperthyroidism and ophthalmopathy. Study-wide findings and caveats: Before onset, ophthalmopathy was predicted by the model a median approximately 6.7 months earlier. Most thyroid clonotypes expanded above 0.001 appeared in blood too.

J lost 1 base, V lost 6 bases, and 8 bases had no gene match. CDR3 length: 16 amino acids. CDR1 and CDR2 (germline): ENHRY, SYGVKD. Amplified TCR beta CDR3 regions derived from RNA transcripts. During a first-round RT-PCR of the TCR CDR3, the HTBI primer set was used. TCRdb analysed the multiplex PCR reads with MiXCR anew, one entry per CDR3 protein. Among some 510,000 distinct CDR3 sequences listed, less than 25% were seen once. The sample consisted of blood. This clonotype was sampled from a man in his late teens or twenties with Graves' hyperthyroidism. This chain links TRBV10-3 with TRBJ2-2, with 7 positions matching TRBD2. For the CDR3, the DNA is TGTGCCATCAGCGATCTAGCGGTCATGAACACCGGGGAGCTGTTTTTT. Protein: CAISDLAVMNTGELFF.